The clone carrying this TCR beta chain was counted once. The sample originates from a study of blood T cells in healthy people across ages. PCR was performed a second time for about 7 to 12 cycles using a sample-barcoded 5' primer and a J-beta primer mix. Each cDNA molecule was tagged by a template-switch adaptor that had 12 random nucleotides. TCRdb reprocessed the 5' RACE reads with MiXCR, giving one entry per CDR3 protein. The sample records roughly 800,000 distinct CDR3 sequences, about a quarter being singletons. Each sample used at least 6.5 million PBMCs. These records were also assigned to another study, of T cells of mothers and their children.

What was sequenced was blood. The sequence derives from a boy aged 5 to 17 in good health.

The CDR3 DNA is TGCAGTACCTTGGGGGGGGAAAACATTCAGTACTTC. It encodes CSTLGGENIQYF. The chain recombines TRBV20-1 with TRBJ2-4; 7 bases fit TRBD2. V shed 8 bases and J 5 bases; nucleotides not matched to a gene: 6. This CDR3 has 12 amino acids. The germline gives CDR1 DFQATT, CDR2 SNEGSKA (reference sequence).